This T cell receptor (beta chain) was retrieved from a study of long-term antiretroviral therapy in people with HIV (dated by TCRdb to about 2022). Concerning the study at large: Collection of the earliest samples took place about a decade ahead of the 2015 WHO recommendation for immediate ART, at a time when ART was typically delayed until CD4 counts fell. Whether ART initiation and durable HIV suppression were associated with changes in peripheral blood TRB repertoire composition and diversity was tested in a retrospective serial study. A total of fewer than 250 cryopreserved PBMC samples came from a few dozen adults with confirmed HIV infection and were collected serially over a mean of about six years (range 1-12). Of the roughly 30 participants with HIV, 10 to 11 were female. No cross-contamination during QIAcube processing turned up in test extractions that ran a monoclonal T-cell line alongside about 35 polyclonal samples. General conclusions and limits of the study: ART initiation was associated with a significant increase in TRB diversity, but diversity stayed significantly below transplant donor controls even after long-term ART. Limited PBMC availability meant only the TCR beta chain was sequenced, without alpha chain pairing. Inferences about post-ART repertoire changes were limited because no data were available on ART adherence, viral resistance or therapy changes. HIV repertoires had narrower CDR3 length ranges than controls, and the network structure suggested an antigen-experienced repertoire that shifted only slightly toward naive after ART. Because pre-ART samples had limited cell numbers, unsorted PBMC were profiled rather than sorted CD4+ and CD8+ T cells. The repertoire was dominated across all time points by expanded TRB clones identified before ART initiation, although this dominance was seen to fluctuate and to decrease in many PLHIV after ART. The samples span the years 2004 to 2017, and the ART regimens used may be less effective than current regimens.

This clone was recorded only once. Its specific antigen is unknown. Base qualities were left out, and no much larger clone turns up one base away. The immunoSEQ hsTCRB v3.0 assay was used at survey level resolution to sequence the TRB variable region. The targeted TRB sequencing depth was about 35,000-55,000 T-cell genomes per sample. TRB libraries were pooled and sequenced on an Illumina MiSeq using a v3 150-cycle kit. Concerning the study's data processing: Repertoire analysis was performed in R inside a reproducible Nextflow workflow that covered QC, data transformation and analysis. LymphoSeq2, an R package for AIRR-Seq data exploration, was used to implement custom analyses. A few samples yielding fewer than 5000 total TRB sequences were excluded, leaving over 150 analyzed HIV repertoires. Among the roughly 180 retained HIV repertoires, 55 to 65 were collected before ART initiation and roughly 130 after ART initiation. Each repertoire was downsampled to 5000 TRB nucleotide sequences, and summary statistics were averaged across 100 downsampling iterations. TRB sequences were retained for analysis only if CDR3 regions of at least seven amino acids were present. Two measures captured diversity: a Shannon entropy-derived clonality score and the Gini coefficient. Repertoire networks linked the top 5000 CDR3 amino acid sequences whenever two sequences differed by an edit distance of one. Antigen specificity groups and MHC restriction were predicted for TRB CDR3 amino acid sequences with GLIPH2. CDR3 amino acid sequences were matched against VDJdb and McPAS-TCR to flag known CMV, EBV, HIV or tissue antigen associations. Pre-ART, post-ART and control groups were compared with Wilcoxon signed-rank tests and Holm-Bonferroni correction. TCRdb stores this immuneACCESS table with in-frame sequences only. Part of the clones is absent; in the studies checked, under half of the shortfall reflects unresolved V genes, and no reason is known for the rest. V and J calls and clone size are copied from that table; D and trimming were computed from the DNA. This sample lists tens of thousands of clones; roughly 97% were detected once. The top ten hold roughly 2.9% of the sample.

To be included, a participant needed at least one PBMC sample from before ART initiation plus at least two post-ART samples. All participants with HIV were treated in the United States of America. Before DNA extraction, cryopreserved samples of about 0.9-11 million PBMC were thawed and washed. At the time of the earliest PBMC sample, participants with HIV were aged between about 23 and 54 years. PBMC samples from each participant spanned 1-4 timepoints before ART initiation and 2-8 timepoints after ART initiation, with a median of 7 samples. Serial HIV viral load, CD4+ T-cell count, ART history and demographic data were obtained for every participant. Genomic DNA was extracted from unsorted PBMC with a Qiagen kit on a QIAcube, processed in batches of 12 samples. Reading from cysteine to phenylalanine, the CDR3 counts 17 amino acids. Kept here is only the CDR3 DNA, which spans 51 bases and is read in frame from base 1. The V and J ends are trimmed by 0 bases and 4 bases, leaving 16 bases between them. Via the germline V gene, CDR1 is SGHDT and CDR2 YYEEEE.

The source material was unsorted PBMCs, sampled 6.9 years after starting antiretroviral therapy. The sequence was collected from a man aged 25 to 40 with HIV. The chain couples TRBV5-6 to TRBJ2-2; the D region possibly corresponds to TRBD2 (5 bases align). The CDR3 sequence is CASSLARLARITGELFF. DNA sequence: TGTGCCAGCAGCTTGGCCAGGCTAGCTAGAATCACCGGGGAGCTGTTTTTT.